The T cell receptor beta chain described here comes from a study of cytotoxic CD8 clonotypes in ibrutinib-treated CLL. Study as a whole: Per sample, productive templates averaged about 240,000 and productive rearrangements averaged 94,082. Study-wide results and limits: Public clonotypes, found uncommonly, either contracted or stayed stable on treatment. Researchers report that baseline clonality outpaced age-matched healthy donors and tracked circulating CD8+ T-cell counts.

Germline V gene lookup returns CDR1 SQVTM and CDR2 ANQGSEA. V dropped 4 bases and J dropped 1 base, with 19 bases sitting between them. The length of the CDR3 is 16 residues. Comment on this clone: Its antigen remains unknown.

Measured with immunoSEQ multiplex PCR; TCRdb has only the in-frame clones, and not every one. This table has around 26,000 clones, approximately 71% appearing once. This TCR came from a human donor with chronic lymphocytic leukemia. V gene TRBV29-1 combines with J gene TRBJ2-5; D is uncertain. This specimen consisted of PBMCs, obtained after 12 months of ibrutinib treatment. The CDR3 loop reads CSVALVRRRSQETQYF. CDR3 DNA sequence: TGCAGCGTTGCTCTGGTTCGAAGGCGGAGCCAAGAGACCCAGTACTTC.